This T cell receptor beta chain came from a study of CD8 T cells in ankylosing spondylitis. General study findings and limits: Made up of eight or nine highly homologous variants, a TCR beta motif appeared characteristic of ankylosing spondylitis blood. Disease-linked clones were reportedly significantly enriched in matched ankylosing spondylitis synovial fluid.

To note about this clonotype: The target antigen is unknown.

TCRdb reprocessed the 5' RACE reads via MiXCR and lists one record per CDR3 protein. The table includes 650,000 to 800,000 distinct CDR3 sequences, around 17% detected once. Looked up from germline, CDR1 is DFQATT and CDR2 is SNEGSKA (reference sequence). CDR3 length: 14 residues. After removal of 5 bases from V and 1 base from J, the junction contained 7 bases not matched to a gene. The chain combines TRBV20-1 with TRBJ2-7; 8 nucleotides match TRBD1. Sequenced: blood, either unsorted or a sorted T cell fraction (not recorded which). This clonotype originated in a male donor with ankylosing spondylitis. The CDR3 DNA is TGCAGTGCTCGCGGACAGGGAAGGTCCTACGAGCAGTACTTC. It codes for CSARGQGRSYEQYF.